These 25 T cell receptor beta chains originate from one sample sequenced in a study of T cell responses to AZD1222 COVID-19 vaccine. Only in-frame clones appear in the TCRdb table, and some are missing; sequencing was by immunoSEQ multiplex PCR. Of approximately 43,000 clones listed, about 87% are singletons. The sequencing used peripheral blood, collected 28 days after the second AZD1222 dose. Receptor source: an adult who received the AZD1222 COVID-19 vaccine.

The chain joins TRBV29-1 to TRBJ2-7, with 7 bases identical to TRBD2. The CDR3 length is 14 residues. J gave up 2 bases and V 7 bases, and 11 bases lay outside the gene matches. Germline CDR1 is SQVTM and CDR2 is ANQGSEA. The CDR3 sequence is CSAMRSGTTYEQYF. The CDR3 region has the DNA TGCAGCGCGATGAGGAGCGGGACCACCTACGAGCAGTACTTC.

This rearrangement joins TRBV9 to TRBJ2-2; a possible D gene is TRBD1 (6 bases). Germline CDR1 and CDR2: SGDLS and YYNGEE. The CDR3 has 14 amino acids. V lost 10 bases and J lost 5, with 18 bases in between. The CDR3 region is CASATGVLTGELFF. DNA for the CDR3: TGTGCCTCGGCGACAGGCGTTCTTACCGGGGAGCTGTTTTTT.

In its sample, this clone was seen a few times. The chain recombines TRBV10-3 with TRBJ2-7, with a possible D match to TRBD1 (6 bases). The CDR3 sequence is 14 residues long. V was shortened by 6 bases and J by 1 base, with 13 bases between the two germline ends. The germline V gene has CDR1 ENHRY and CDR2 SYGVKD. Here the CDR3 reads CAIRRQVSSYEQYF. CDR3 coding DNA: TGTGCCATCAGGAGACAGGTCTCATCCTACGAGCAGTACTTC.

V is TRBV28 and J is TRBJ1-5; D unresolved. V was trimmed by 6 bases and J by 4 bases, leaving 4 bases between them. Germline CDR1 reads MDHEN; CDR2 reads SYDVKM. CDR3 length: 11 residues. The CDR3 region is CASSQNQPQHF. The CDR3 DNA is TGTGCCAGCAGCCAGAATCAGCCCCAGCATTTT.

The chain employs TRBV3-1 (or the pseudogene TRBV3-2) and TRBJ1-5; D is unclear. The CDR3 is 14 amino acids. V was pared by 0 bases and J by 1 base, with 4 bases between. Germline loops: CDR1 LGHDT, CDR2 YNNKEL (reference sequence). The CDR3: CASSQDLSNQPQHF. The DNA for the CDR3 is TGTGCCAGCAGCCAAGACTTGAGCAATCAGCCCCAGCATTTT.

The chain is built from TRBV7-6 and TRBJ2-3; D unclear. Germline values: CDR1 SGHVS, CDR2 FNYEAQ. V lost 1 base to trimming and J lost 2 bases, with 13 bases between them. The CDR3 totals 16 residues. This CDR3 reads CASSLEAERHTDTQYF. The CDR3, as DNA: TGTGCCAGCAGCTTAGAGGCAGAGAGACACACAGATACGCAGTATTTT.

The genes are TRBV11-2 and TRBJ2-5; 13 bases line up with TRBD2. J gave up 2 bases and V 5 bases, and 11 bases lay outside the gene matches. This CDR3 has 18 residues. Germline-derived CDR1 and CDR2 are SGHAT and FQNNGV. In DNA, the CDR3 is TGTGCCAGCAGCCGAAGACTAGCGGGGGGTAGTTGGCAAGAGACCCAGTACTTC. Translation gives CASSRRLAGGSWQETQYF.

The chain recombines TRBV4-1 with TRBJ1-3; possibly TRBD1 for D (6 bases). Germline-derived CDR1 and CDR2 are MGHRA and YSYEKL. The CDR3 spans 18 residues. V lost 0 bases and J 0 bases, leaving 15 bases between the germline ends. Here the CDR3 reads CASSQDGGRGFSGNTIYF. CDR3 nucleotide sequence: TGCGCCAGCAGCCAAGATGGGGGCAGGGGATTCTCTGGAAACACCATATATTTT.

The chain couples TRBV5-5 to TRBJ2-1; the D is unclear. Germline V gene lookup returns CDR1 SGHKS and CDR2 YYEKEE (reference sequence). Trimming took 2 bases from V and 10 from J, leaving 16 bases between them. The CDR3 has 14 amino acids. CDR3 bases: TGTGCCAGCAGCTTTCAACCGGTTAAGACGGAGCAGTTCTTC. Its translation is CASSFQPVKTEQFF.

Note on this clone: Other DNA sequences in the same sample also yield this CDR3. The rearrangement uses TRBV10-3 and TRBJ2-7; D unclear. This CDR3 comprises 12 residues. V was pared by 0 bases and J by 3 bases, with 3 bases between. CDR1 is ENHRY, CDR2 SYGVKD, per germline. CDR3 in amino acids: CAISESNYEQYF. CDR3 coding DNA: TGTGCCATCAGTGAGTCCAACTACGAGCAGTACTTC.

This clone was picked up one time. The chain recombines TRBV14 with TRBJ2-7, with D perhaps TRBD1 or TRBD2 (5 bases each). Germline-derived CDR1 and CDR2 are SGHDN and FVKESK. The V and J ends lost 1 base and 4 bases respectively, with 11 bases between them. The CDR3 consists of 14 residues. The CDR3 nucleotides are TGTGCCAGCAGCCAAGTTGGGGGTATATACGAGCAGTACTTC. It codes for CASSQVGGIYEQYF.

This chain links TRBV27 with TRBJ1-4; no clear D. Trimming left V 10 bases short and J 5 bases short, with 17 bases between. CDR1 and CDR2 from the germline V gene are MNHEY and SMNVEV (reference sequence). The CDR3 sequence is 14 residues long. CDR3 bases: TGTGCCACCAGGCGGAGCCAAGGAAATGAAAAACTGTTTTTT. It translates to CATRRSQGNEKLFF.

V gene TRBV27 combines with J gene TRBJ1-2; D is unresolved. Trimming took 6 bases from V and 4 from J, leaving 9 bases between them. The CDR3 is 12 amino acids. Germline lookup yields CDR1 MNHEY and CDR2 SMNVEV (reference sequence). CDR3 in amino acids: CASSLAGYGYTF. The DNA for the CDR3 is TGTGCCAGCAGCCTGGCCGGCTATGGCTACACCTTC.

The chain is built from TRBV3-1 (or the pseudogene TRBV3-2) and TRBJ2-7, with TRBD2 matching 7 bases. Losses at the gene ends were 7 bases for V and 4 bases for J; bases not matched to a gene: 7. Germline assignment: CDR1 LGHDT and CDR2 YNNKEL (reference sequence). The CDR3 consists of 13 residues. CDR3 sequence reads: CASTFGGSYEQYF. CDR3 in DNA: TGTGCCAGCACCTTCGGCGGGAGTTACGAGCAGTACTTC.

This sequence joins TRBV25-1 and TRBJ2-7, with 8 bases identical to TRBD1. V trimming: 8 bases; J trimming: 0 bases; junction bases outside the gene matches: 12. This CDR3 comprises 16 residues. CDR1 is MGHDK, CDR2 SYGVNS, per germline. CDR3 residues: CASRSGTGRTSYEQYF. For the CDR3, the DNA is TGTGCCAGCCGATCCGGGACAGGCCGTACCTCCTACGAGCAGTACTTC.

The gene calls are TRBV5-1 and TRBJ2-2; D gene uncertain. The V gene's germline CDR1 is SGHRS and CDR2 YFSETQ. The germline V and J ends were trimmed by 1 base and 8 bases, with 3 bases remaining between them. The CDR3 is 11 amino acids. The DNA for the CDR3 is TGCGCCAGCAGCTTGTCTGGGGAGCTGTTTTTT. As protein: CASSLSGELFF.

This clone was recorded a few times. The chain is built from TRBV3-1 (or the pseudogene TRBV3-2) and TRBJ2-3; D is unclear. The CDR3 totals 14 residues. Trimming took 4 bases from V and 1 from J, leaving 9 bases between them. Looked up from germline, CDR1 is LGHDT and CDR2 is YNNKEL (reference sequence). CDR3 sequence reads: CASSPPAGTDTQYF. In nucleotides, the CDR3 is TGTGCCAGCAGCCCGCCGGCGGGCACAGATACGCAGTATTTT.

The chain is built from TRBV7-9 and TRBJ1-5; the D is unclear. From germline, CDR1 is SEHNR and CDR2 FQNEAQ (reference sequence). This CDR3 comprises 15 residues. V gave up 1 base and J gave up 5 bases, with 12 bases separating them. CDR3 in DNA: TGTGCCAGCAGCTTAGGGTCCGGAAGCGATCAGCCCCAGCATTTT. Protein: CASSLGSGSDQPQHF.

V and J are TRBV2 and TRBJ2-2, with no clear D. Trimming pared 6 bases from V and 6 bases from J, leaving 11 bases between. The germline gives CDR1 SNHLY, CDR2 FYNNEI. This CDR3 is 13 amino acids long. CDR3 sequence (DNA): TGTGCCAGCAGATCACCGAGCGCCGGGGAGCTGTTTTTT. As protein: CASRSPSAGELFF.

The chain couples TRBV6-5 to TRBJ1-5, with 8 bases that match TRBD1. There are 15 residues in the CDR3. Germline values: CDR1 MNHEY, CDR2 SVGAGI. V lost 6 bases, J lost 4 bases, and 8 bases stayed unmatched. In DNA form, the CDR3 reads TGTGCCAGCAGGAGTAGGACAGGGAGGAATCAGCCCCAGCATTTT. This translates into CASRSRTGRNQPQHF.

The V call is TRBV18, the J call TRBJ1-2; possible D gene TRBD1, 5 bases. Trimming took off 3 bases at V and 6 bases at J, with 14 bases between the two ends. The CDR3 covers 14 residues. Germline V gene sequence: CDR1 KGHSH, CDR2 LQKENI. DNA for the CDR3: TGTGCCAGCTCACCCACTGGGGCGAATAATGGCTACACCTTC. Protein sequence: CASSPTGANNGYTF.

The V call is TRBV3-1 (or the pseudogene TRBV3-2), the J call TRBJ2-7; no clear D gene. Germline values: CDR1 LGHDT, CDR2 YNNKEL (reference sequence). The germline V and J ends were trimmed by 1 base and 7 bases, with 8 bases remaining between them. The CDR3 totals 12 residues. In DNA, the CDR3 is TGTGCCAGCAGCCAAGGGTACCGGGAGCAGTACTTC. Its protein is CASSQGYREQYF.

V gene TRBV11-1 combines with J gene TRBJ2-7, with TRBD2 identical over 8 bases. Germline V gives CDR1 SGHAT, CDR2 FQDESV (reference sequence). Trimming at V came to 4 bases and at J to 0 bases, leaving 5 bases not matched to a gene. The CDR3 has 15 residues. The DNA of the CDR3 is TGTGCCAGCAGCTCACTAGCGGCGAACTCCTACGAGCAGTACTTC. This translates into CASSSLAANSYEQYF.

In nucleotides, the CDR3 is TGTGCCAGCTCACCAATGGGCGGAGTCGAGCAGTACTTC. Its protein is CASSPMGGVEQYF. The rearrangement links TRBV18 to TRBJ2-7; D gene uncertain. Deletions cut 2 bases from V and 6 bases from J, with 11 bases between. The CDR3 covers 13 residues. CDR1 and CDR2 from the germline V gene are KGHSH and LQKENI.

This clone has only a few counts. CDR3 in DNA: TGTGCCAGCAGTCGGTACCCGGGACAGGGAAACACCATATATTTT. This codes for CASSRYPGQGNTIYF. The V gene is TRBV7-6, the J gene TRBJ1-3; 7 nucleotides agree with TRBD1. The CDR3 consists of 15 residues. The V segment lost 6 bases and the J segment 4 bases; nucleotides outside the gene matches: 9. CDR1 and CDR2 (germline): SGHVS, FNYEAQ.